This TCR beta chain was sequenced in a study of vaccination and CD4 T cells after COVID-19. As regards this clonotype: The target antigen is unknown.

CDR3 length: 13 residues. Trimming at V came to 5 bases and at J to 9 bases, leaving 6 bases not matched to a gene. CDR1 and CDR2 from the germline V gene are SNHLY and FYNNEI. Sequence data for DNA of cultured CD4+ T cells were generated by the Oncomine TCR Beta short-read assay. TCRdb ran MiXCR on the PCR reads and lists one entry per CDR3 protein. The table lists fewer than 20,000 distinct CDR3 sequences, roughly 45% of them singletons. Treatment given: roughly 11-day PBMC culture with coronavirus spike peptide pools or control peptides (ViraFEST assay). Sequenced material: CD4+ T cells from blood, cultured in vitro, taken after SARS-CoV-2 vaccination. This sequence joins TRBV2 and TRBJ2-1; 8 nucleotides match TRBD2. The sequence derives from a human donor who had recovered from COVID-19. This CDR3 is CASSRLATVEQFF. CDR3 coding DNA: TGTGCCAGCAGTCGACTAGCGACTGTTGAGCAGTTCTTC.